This T cell receptor (beta chain) was found in a study of blood T cell repertoires in COVID-19. Germline-derived CDR1 and CDR2 are SEHNR and FQNEAQ (reference sequence). The CDR3 is 17 amino acids. The V gene end was trimmed by 5 bases and the J gene end by 1 base; junction bases not matched to a gene: 12. Clones were read by immunoSEQ multiplex PCR, and TCRdb kept only the in-frame ones, dropping some. This sample has under 150,000 clones, with 85% to 90% found just once. The chain combines TRBV7-9 with TRBJ1-1, with 8 bases identical to TRBD1. Sequenced material: peripheral blood. The receptor comes from a man in his forties or fifties with acute or convalescent COVID-19. CDR3 residues: CASSPMDRERSNTEAFF. Here the CDR3 DNA reads TGTGCCAGCAGCCCTATGGACAGGGAGAGGTCGAACACTGAAGCTTTCTTT. The whole variable domain, filled in from reference TRBV7-9 and TRBJ1-1, reads DTGVSQNPRHKITKRGQNVTFRCDPISEHNRLYWYRQTLGQGPEFLTYFQNEAQLEKSRLLSDRFSAERPKGSFSTLEIQRTEQGDSAMYLCASSPMDRERSNTEAFFGQGTRLTVV.